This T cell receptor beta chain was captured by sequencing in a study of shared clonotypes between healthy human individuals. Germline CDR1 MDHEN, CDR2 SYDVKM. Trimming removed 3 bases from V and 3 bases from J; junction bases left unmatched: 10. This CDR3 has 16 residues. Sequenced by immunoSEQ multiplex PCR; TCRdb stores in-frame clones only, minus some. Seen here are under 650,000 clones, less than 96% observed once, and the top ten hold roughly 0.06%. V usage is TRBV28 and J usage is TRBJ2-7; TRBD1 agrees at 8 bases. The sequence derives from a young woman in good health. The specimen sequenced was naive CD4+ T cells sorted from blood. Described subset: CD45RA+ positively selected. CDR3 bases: TGTGCCAGCAGTTTGACCTTCGGACAGGGAAACTACGAGCAGTACTTC. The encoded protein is CASSLTFGQGNYEQYF.